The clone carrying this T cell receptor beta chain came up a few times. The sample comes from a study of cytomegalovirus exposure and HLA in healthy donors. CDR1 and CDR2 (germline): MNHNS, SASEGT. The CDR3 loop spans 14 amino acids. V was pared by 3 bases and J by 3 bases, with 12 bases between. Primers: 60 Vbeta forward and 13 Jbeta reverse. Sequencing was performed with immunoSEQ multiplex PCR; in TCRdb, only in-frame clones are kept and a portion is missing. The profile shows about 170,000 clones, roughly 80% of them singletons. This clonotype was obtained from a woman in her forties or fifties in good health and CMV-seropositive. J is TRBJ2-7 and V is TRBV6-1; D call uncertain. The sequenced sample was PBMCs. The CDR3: CASSDWHSIYEQYF. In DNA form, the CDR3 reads TGTGCCAGCAGTGACTGGCACAGTATCTACGAGCAGTACTTC.